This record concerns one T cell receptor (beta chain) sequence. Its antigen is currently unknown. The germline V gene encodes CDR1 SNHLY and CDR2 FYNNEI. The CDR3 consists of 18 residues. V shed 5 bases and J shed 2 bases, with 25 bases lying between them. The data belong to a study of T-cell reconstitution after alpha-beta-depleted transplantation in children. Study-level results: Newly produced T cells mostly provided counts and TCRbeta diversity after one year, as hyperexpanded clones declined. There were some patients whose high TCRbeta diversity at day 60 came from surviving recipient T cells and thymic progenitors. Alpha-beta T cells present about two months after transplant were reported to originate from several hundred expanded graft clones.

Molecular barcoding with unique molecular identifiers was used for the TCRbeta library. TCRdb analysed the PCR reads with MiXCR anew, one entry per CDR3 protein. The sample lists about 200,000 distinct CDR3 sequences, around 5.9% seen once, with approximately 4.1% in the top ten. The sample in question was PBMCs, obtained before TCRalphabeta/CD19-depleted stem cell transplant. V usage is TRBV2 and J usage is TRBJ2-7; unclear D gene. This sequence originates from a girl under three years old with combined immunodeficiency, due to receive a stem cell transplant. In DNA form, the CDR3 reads TGTGCCAGCAGTTTTAGTTCAGAGGTGACTTGGGATACCTACGAGCAGTACTTC. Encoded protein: CASSFSSEVTWDTYEQYF.